This section outlines one T cell receptor (beta chain) sequence together with its context. Its antigen is currently unknown. At deep level, the assay was performed. Ten immunoSEQ deep assay plates were used to sequence unsorted PBMC DNA. The data were produced by immunoSEQ multiplex PCR, yet TCRdb's version contains in-frame clones alone and is incomplete. The sample has approximately 500,000 clones, 60% to 80% seen once. This entry comes from a study of shared clonotypes between healthy human individuals. The CDR3 extends over 16 amino acids. Per germline, CDR1 SGHTA and CDR2 FQGNSA. The ends lost 1 base at V and 9 bases at J; junction bases unmatched: 9. Study conclusions and caveats: The sole specimen, blood, was sampled, and tissue repertoires likely differ.

The study drew its donors from healthy HIV-negative adults without recent acute infections or vaccinations. The rearrangement joins TRBV7-2 to TRBJ2-7; TRBD2 aligns across 13 bases. The sequenced sample was PBMCs. This TCR was sampled from a woman aged 40 to 50 in good health. Some clones in this sample may be carry-over from other donors' samples. This CDR3 is CASSLEWTSGRSGQYF. As DNA, the CDR3 is TGTGCCAGCAGCTTAGAATGGACTAGCGGGAGATCGGGGCAGTACTTC. The full variable domain, rest sourced from reference TRBV7-2 and TRBJ2-7, is GAGVSQSPSNKVTEKGKDVELRCDPISGHTALYWYRQSLGQGLEFLIYFQGNSAPDKSGLPSDRFSAERTGGSVSTLTIQRTQQEDSAVYLCASSLEWTSGRSGQYFGPGTRLTVT.